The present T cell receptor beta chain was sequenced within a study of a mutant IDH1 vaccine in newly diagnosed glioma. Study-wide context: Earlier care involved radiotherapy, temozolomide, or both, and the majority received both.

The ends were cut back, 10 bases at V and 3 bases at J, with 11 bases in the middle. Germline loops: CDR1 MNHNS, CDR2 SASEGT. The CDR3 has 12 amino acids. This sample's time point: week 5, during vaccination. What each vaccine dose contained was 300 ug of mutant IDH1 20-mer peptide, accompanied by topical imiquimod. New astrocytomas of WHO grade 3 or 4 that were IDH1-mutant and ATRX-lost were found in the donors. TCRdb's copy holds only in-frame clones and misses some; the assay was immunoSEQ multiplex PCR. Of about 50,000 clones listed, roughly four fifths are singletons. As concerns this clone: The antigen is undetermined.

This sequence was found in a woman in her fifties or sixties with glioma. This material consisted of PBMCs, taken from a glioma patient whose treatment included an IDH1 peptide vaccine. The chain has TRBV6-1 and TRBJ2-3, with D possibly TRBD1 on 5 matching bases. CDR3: CAIAGWTDTQYF. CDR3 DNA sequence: TGTGCCATTGCAGGGTGGACAGATACGCAGTATTTT.